This TCR beta chain was captured in a study of blood T cell repertoires in COVID-19. About the research overall: Some COVID-19 samples were acute and others convalescent; all came from the United States, Italy and Spain.

The CDR3 length is 16 residues. The V segment lost 0 bases and the J segment 5 bases; nucleotides outside the gene matches: 7. Germline CDR1 KGHSH, CDR2 LQKENI. Generated by immunoSEQ multiplex PCR, the TCRdb table keeps only in-frame clones and is missing some. The repertoire includes approximately 84,000 clones, about three quarters of them detected once, and 5% to 6% sits in the top ten. The specimen was peripheral blood. The chain is built from TRBV18 and TRBJ2-3; 8 bases match TRBD2. The sequence was collected from a man aged 45-65 years with active or convalescent COVID-19. The CDR3 DNA reads TGTGCCAGCTCACCACCGTCGGGGGGGCCCGTAGATACGCAGTATTTT. It is translated as CASSPPSGGPVDTQYF.